This T cell receptor (beta chain) is drawn from a study of blood T cell repertoires in COVID-19. On the study more broadly: Both acute and convalescent COVID-19 samples were obtained from the United States, Italy and Spain.

This clone has only a few counts. Method: immunoSEQ multiplex PCR; TCRdb's copy keeps in-frame clones and lacks some. The sample comprises tens of thousands of clones, 65% to 80% of which are singletons, and about 3.5% rests with the top ten. Per the germline V gene, CDR1 is SSHAT and CDR2 is FNYEAQ (reference sequence). The V end lost 4 bases, the J end lost 3 bases, and 10 bases lay between the germline ends. CDR3 length equals 14 residues. The receptor was derived from a man aged 55 to 70 with acute or convalescent COVID-19. The sample comprised peripheral blood. This rearrangement joins TRBV7-7 to TRBJ2-1, with D possibly being TRBD2 (6 bases). The CDR3 DNA follows: TGTGCCAGCAGCTCGGGGCGGGACTACAATGAGCAGTTCTTC. Its translation is CASSSGRDYNEQFF.